This TCR beta chain originates from a study of post-analysis software for immune sequencing data. Across the study: Disease trajectories encompassed relapsing-remitting, secondary progressive and progressive-relapsing multiple sclerosis. Study-level findings and limits: Relative to controls, patients with multiple sclerosis showed significantly lower normalized Chao1 diversity. Strong co-clustering by F measure linked samples that shared a preparation batch. Controls showed lower frequencies than patients for four to six TRBV segments, and TRBV5-6, TRBV5-1 and TRBV20-1 were among these.

From germline, CDR1 is DFQATT and CDR2 SNEGSKA (reference sequence). The V end lost 3 bases, the J end lost 6 bases, and 15 bases lay between the germline ends. The CDR3 spans 14 residues. Presence of unique molecular identifiers characterized the TCR beta cDNA libraries. TCRdb re-called the PCR reads with MiXCR, one entry per CDR3 protein. The sample holds around 260,000 distinct CDR3 sequences, 36% seen once. This clonotype was counted many times. Antigen: not known. The chain employs TRBV20-1 and TRBJ1-5, with D perhaps TRBD1 (6 bases). Sequencing was carried out using blood. This TCR was sampled from a girl under 18 with multiple sclerosis. DNA for the CDR3: TGCAGTGCTAGGGCGAGGGGGGGCGGTCAGCCCCAGCATTTT. Its translation is CSARARGGGQPQHF.